This T cell receptor (beta chain) was profiled in a study of PD-1 blockade in classical Hodgkin lymphoma. This table comes from immunoSEQ multiplex PCR, and its TCRdb copy is limited to in-frame clones, with some not included. The sample consists of under 70,000 clones, over 55% of them appearing once. Findings of the study overall: Newly diagnosed patients and complete responders had comparable diversity at baseline.

The V gene's germline CDR1 is SGHTA and CDR2 FQGTGA. The CDR3 totals 13 residues. Trimming removed 5 bases at V and 7 bases at J, with 11 bases between. Worth noting for this clone: The target antigen is unknown.

All patients experienced relapse after autologous stem cell transplantation, and brentuximab vedotin exposure was variable. The clonotype comes from a human donor with classical Hodgkin lymphoma. Sequencing was performed on peripheral blood mononuclear cells (PBMCs), taken before the second cycle of nivolumab. V and J are TRBV7-3 and TRBJ2-2; D is uncertain. The CDR3 nucleotides read TGTGCCAGCAGCCGAGACGTAGGCGGGGAGCTGTTTTTT. Its protein is CASSRDVGGELFF.